This T cell receptor beta chain was identified during a study of cytomegalovirus exposure and HLA in healthy donors. CDR3 length equals 15 residues. CDR1 is MGHRA, CDR2 YSYEKL, per germline. With respect to this clone: A read error may produce the germline difference seen at one junction end.

Researchers ran the PCR with 60 Vbeta and 13 Jbeta primers. Profiling relied on immunoSEQ multiplex PCR, and the TCRdb table lists in-frame clones only, not all of them. Among approximately 130,000 clones, roughly three fifths were seen once, and the ten largest hold around 2.5%. The sequence was collected from a woman aged 40-49 years in good health and CMV-seronegative. The V gene is TRBV4-1, the J gene TRBJ2-5; maybe TRBD1 (5 bases). Material: PBMCs. The CDR3 nucleotides are TGCGCCAGCAGCCAGCTAGACAGCGACCAAGGGACCCAGTACTTC. Translation: CASSQLDSDQGTQYF.